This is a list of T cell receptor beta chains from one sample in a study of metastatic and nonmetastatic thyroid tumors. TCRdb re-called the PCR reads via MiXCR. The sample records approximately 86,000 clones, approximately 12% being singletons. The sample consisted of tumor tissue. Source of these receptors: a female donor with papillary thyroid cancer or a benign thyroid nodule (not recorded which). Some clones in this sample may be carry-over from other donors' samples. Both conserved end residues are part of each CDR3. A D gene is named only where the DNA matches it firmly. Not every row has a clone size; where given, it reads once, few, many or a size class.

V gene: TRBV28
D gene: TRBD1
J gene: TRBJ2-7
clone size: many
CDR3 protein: CASRGQGASYEQYF
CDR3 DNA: TGTGCCAGCAGAGGACAGGGGGCCTCCTACGAGCAGTACTTC

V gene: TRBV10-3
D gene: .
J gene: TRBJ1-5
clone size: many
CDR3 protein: CAISESSGENQPQHF
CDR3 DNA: TGTGCCATCAGTGAGTCGTCAGGGGAAAATCAGCCCCAGCATTTT

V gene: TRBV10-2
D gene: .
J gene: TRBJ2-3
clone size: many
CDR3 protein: CASSEARDTQYF
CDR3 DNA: TGCGCCAGCAGTGAGGCGCGAGATACGCAGTATTTT

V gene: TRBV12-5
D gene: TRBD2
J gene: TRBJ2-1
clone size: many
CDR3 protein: CASGGVVGGLAANEQFF
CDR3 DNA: TGTGCTAGTGGGGGAGTCGTGGGGGGACTAGCGGCCAATGAGCAGTTCTTC

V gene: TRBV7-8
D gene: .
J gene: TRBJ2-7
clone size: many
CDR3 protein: CASSPRARPDEQYF
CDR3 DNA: TGTGCCAGCAGCCCCCGCGCCAGGCCCGACGAGCAGTACTTC

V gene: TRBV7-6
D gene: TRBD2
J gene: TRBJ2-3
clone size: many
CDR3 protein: CASSSGLAGGYTQYF
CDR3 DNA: TGTGCCAGCAGCTCGGGACTAGCGGGAGGTTATACGCAGTATTTT

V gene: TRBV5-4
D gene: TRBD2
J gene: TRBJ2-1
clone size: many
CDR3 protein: CASSFFGTSGSDEQFF
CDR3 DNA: TGTGCCAGCAGCTTTTTCGGGACTAGCGGGAGTGATGAGCAGTTCTTC

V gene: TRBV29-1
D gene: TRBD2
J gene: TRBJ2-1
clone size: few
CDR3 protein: CGVVSSGSYEQFF
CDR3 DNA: TGCGGCGTTGTGTCTAGCGGGAGCTATGAGCAGTTCTTC

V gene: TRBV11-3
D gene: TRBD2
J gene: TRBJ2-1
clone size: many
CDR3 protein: CASTVTSVDGEQFF
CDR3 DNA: TGTGCCAGCACCGTTACTAGCGTTGACGGTGAGCAGTTCTTC

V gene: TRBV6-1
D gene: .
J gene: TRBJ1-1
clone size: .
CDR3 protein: CASMRFYTEAFF
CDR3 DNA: TGTGCCAGCATGAGATTTTACACTGAAGCTTTCTTT

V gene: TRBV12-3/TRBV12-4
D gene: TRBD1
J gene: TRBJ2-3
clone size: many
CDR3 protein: CASSKTGYGRGTQYF
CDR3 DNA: TGTGCCAGCAGCAAGACAGGGTATGGACGCGGTACGCAGTATTTT

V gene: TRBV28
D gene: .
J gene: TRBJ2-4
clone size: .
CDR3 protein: CASSQRGLLLDKNIQYF
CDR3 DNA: TGTGCCAGCAGTCAACGAGGTCTTCTTCTAGACAAAAACATTCAGTACTTC

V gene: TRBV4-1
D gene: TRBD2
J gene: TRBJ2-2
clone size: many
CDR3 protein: CASSQDPASVSGRGAGELFF
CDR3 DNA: TGCGCCAGCAGCCAAGATCCCGCATCGGTTAGCGGGAGAGGCGCCGGGGAGCTGTTTTTT

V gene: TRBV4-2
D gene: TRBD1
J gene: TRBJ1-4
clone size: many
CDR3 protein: CASSFHRGSNEKLFF
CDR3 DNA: TGTGCCAGCAGCTTCCACAGGGGGTCTAATGAAAAACTGTTTTTT

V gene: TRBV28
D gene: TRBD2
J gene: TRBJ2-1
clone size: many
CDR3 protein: CASRKKRGSSYNEQFF
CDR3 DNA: TGTGCCAGCAGGAAAAAGCGGGGGAGCTCCTACAATGAGCAGTTCTTC

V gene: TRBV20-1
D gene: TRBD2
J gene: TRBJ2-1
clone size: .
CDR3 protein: CSAPKRGISYNEQFF
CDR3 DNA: TGCAGTGCTCCCAAGCGGGGGATTTCCTACAATGAGCAGTTCTTC

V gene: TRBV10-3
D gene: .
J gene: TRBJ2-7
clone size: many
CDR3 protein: CAISRQLSTYEQYF
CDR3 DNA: TGTGCCATCAGTCGACAGCTATCTACCTACGAGCAGTACTTC

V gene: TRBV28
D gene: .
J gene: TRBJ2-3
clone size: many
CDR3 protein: CASSFGGPGTDTQYF
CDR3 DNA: TGTGCCAGCAGTTTTGGGGGTCCAGGCACAGATACGCAGTATTTT

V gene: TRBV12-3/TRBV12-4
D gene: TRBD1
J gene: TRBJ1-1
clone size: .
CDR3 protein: CASSLGQANTEAFF
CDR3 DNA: TGTGCCAGCAGTCTGGGACAGGCGAACACTGAAGCTTTCTTT

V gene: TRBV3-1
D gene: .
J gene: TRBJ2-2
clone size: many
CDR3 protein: CASSQDAYRRGRELFF
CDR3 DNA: TGTGCCAGCAGCCAAGATGCTTACAGAAGGGGCCGGGAGCTGTTTTTT

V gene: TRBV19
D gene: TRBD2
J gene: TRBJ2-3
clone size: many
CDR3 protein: CASSKRTSGSTDTQYF
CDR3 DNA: TGTGCCAGTAGTAAAAGGACTAGCGGGAGCACAGATACGCAGTATTTT

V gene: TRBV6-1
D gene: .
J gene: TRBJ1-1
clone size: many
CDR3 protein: CASSLLGENTEAFF
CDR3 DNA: TGTGCCAGCAGCCTCTTGGGGGAGAACACTGAAGCTTTCTTT

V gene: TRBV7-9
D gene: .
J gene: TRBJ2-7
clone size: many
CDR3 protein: CASSSTPGLQQYF
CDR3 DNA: TGTGCCAGCAGCTCTACACCGGGATTACAGCAGTACTTC

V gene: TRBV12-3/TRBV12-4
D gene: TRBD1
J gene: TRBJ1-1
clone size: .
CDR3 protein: CASSHRGRSAEAFF
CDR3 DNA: TGCGCCAGCAGTCACAGGGGGCGATCGGCCGAAGCTTTCTTT

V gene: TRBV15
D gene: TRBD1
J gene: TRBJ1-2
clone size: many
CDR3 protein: CATSQRGGATGGYTF
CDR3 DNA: TGTGCCACCAGTCAAAGAGGGGGCGCGACTGGTGGCTACACCTTC

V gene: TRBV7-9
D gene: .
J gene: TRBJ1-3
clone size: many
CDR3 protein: CASSPHFSGNTIYF
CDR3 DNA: TGTGCCAGCAGCCCGCATTTCTCCGGAAACACCATATATTTT